Listed below are T cell receptor beta chains from one sample, sequenced in a study of cytomegalovirus exposure and HLA in healthy donors. Produced via immunoSEQ multiplex PCR; TCRdb's table is partial and in-frame only. Seen here are 200,000 or so clones, about four fifths observed once, and the top ten hold around 0.24%. The sequencing input was PBMCs. The receptors stem from a boy younger than 18 in good health and CMV-seronegative. Each CDR3 is given with its conserved first and last residue. Fields, in order: clone size, D gene, J gene, V gene, CDR3 protein, CDR3 DNA. The D gene is left open where the match is weak. The size of a clone is reported for some rows only, either as once, few or many, or as a class for expanded clones.

>.|TRBD2|TRBJ2-4|TRBV27
CASSTIAGGKKNIQYF
TGTGCCAGCAGCACTATAGCGGGAGGGAAAAAAAACATTCAGTACTTC
>.|TRBD1|TRBJ1-1|TRBV14
CASSQVRGLNTEAFF
TGTGCCAGCAGCCAAGTGAGGGGGCTGAACACTGAAGCTTTCTTT
>.|.|TRBJ2-2|TRBV15
CATSRALRRENTGELFF
TGTGCCACCAGCAGAGCTTTACGGAGGGAGAACACCGGGGAGCTGTTTTTT
>.|.|TRBJ1-6|TRBV19
CASSIEWGRSNSPLHF
TGTGCCAGTAGTATAGAGTGGGGCAGGTCGAATTCACCCCTCCACTTT
>.|.|TRBJ2-1|TRBV7-2
CASSLGGGYNEQFF
TGTGCCAGCAGCTTAGGGGGAGGCTACAATGAGCAGTTCTTC
>.|.|TRBJ1-2|TRBV11-2
CASKVELLGHGYTF
TGTGCCAGCAAGGTGGAGTTGCTCGGTCATGGCTACACCTTC
>.|.|TRBJ2-1|TRBV28
CASSLLGLGDEQFF
TGTGCCAGCAGTTTATTGGGGCTAGGCGATGAGCAGTTCTTC
>.|.|TRBJ1-4|TRBV10-3
CAISEGENEKLFF
TGTGCCATCAGTGAGGGTGAGAATGAAAAACTGTTTTTT
>.|.|TRBJ2-7|TRBV5-4
CASSLFGGGREQYF
TGTGCCAGCAGCTTGTTTGGCGGTGGAAGGGAGCAGTACTTC
>.|TRBD1|TRBJ1-6|TRBV30
CAWIPPDRARSPLHF
TGTGCCTGGATCCCACCGGACAGGGCTCGTTCACCCCTCCACTTT
>.|.|TRBJ2-1|TRBV30
CAWIGTYSYNEQFF
TGTGCCTGGATAGGGACATACTCCTACAATGAGCAGTTCTTC
>.|.|TRBJ2-5|TRBV23-1
CASACPRDTQETQYF
TGCGCCAGCGCTTGCCCCCGGGACACGCAAGAGACCCAGTACTTC
>.|.|TRBJ2-7|TRBV15
CATSRVDFHQRYEQYF
TGTGCCACCAGCAGAGTCGACTTCCACCAAAGATACGAGCAGTACTTC
>few|.|TRBJ2-7|TRBV6-5
CASRELAVSYEQYF
TGTGCCAGCAGGGAGTTAGCGGTCTCCTACGAGCAGTACTTC